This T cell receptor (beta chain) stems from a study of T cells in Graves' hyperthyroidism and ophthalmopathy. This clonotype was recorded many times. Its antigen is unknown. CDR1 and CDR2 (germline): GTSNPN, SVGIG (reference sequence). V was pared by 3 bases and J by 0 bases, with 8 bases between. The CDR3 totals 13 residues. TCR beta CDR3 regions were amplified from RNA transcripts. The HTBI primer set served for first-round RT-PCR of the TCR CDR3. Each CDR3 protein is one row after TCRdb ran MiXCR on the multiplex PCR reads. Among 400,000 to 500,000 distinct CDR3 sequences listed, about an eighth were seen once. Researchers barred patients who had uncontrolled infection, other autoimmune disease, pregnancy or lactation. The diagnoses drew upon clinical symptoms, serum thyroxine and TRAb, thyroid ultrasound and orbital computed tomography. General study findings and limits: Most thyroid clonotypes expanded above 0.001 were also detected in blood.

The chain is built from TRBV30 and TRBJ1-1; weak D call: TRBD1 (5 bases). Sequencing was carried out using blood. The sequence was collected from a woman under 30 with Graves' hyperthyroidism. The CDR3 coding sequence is TGTGCCTGGAGGGTGACAGTGAACACTGAAGCTTTCTTT. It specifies CAWRVTVNTEAFF.